Following are 29 T cell receptor beta chains from one sample sequenced in a study of Graves' ophthalmopathy and Graves' hyperthyroidism. RNA transcripts were the template, and TCR beta CDR3 regions were amplified from them. Scientists carried out first-round RT-PCR using HTBI primers and then a second-round multiplex PCR. TCRdb reprocessed the multiplex PCR reads via MiXCR and lists one record per CDR3 protein. The sample shows about half a million distinct CDR3 sequences, approximately 14% of them seen only once. The material sequenced was blood. The origin of the receptors is a young woman with Graves' ophthalmopathy.

This clonotype was observed at least ten times. V usage is TRBV6-5 and J usage is TRBJ1-2; a weak D match, TRBD1 (5 bases). Germline CDR1 MNHEY, CDR2 SVGAGI. This CDR3 region has 14 residues. V lost 0 bases to trimming and J lost 5 bases, with 10 bases between them. CDR3 bases: TGTGCCAGCAGTTACTCGAGACAGCGATATGGCTACACCTTC. It specifies CASSYSRQRYGYTF.

This clonotype appeared many times. A much bigger clone sits one base away, suggesting this may be a read error. The chain couples TRBV27 to TRBJ1-1; 7 nucleotides match TRBD1. Germline V lookup: CDR1 MNHEY, CDR2 SMNVEV (reference sequence). The CDR3 is 13 residues long. J lost 4 bases, V lost 6 bases, and 5 bases had no gene match. CDR3 residues: CASSHSGGTEAFF. CDR3 sequence (DNA): TGTGCCAGCAGCCACTCAGGGGGCACTGAAGCTTTCTTT.

This clonotype was seen many times. The chain employs TRBV6-1 and TRBJ2-2; D is perhaps TRBD2 (6 bases). The CDR3 totals 14 residues. Trimming shortened V by 1 base and J by 6 bases, and 9 bases separated the two germline ends. CDR1 and CDR2 (germline): MNHNS, SASEGT. The CDR3 protein is CASSEGGEAGELFF. In DNA form, the CDR3 reads TGTGCCAGCAGTGAAGGCGGGGAGGCCGGGGAGCTGTTTTTT.

The CDR3: CASSLTHNQPQHF. CDR3 DNA: TGTGCCAGCAGTTTAACGCACAATCAGCCCCAGCATTTT. The V gene is TRBV12-3 or TRBV12-4, the J gene TRBJ1-5; no clear D gene. V lost 2 bases and J 3 bases, leaving 5 bases between the germline ends. CDR3 size: 13 residues.

V is TRBV27 and J is TRBJ1-2, with D possibly TRBD1 on 5 matching bases. Trimming left V 8 bases short and J 3 bases short, with 10 bases between. This CDR3 spans 12 amino acids. Germline V gene sequence: CDR1 MNHEY, CDR2 SMNVEV (reference sequence). The CDR3 is CASRGGYYGYTF. In DNA form, the CDR3 reads TGTGCCAGCCGGGGGGGGTACTATGGCTACACCTTC.

This clonotype was seen a few times. The chain is built from TRBV19 and TRBJ1-2; D is uncertain. This CDR3 is 15 amino acids long. V was trimmed by 3 bases and J by 6 bases, leaving 17 bases between them. The germline V gene encodes CDR1 LNHDA and CDR2 SQIVND (reference sequence). CDR3 sequence reads: CASSITAGGVDGYTF. Here the CDR3 DNA reads TGTGCCAGTAGTATTACGGCCGGAGGCGTCGATGGCTACACCTTC.

This clonotype has at least ten counts. V is TRBV6-5 and J is TRBJ2-5; 9 nucleotides line up with TRBD1. The germline CDR1 and CDR2 sequences are MNHEY and SVGAGI. V trimming: 5 bases; J trimming: 5 bases; junction bases outside the gene matches: 12. This CDR3 region has 16 residues. CDR3 loop: CASSPPSSDRGETQYF. The CDR3 DNA reads as TGTGCCAGCAGTCCCCCTTCATCCGACAGGGGGGAGACCCAGTACTTC.

This clonotype came up many times. V is TRBV25-1 and J is TRBJ2-7; 9 bases are shared with TRBD1. There are 12 residues in the CDR3. In germline, CDR1 is MGHDK, CDR2 SYGVNS. V shed 8 bases and J 5 bases; nucleotides not matched to a gene: 4. The DNA for the CDR3 is TGTGCCAGCCGGGACAGGGCGAACGAGCAGTACTTC. Translated, it gives CASRDRANEQYF.

This clonotype was recorded many times. The chain combines TRBV29-1 with TRBJ2-7; D might be TRBD1 or TRBD2, each matching 5 bases. This CDR3 is 14 amino acids long. Germline CDR1 SQVTM, CDR2 ANQGSEA. V was trimmed by 4 bases and J by 1 base, leaving 14 bases between them. The CDR3 protein is CSVVTARGSYEQYF. The CDR3 DNA reads TGCAGCGTTGTGACAGCTCGGGGATCCTACGAGCAGTACTTC.

This clonotype was counted a few times. The genes are TRBV27 and TRBJ1-1; tentatively, D is TRBD1 (6 bases). The CDR3 spans 16 residues. With 4 bases removed from V and 0 bases from J, the gap between germline ends came to 15 bases. Germline CDR1 and CDR2: MNHEY and SMNVEV (reference sequence). CDR3 coding DNA: TGTGCCAGCAGTTCCGCAGCGGGGGCTATGAACACTGAAGCTTTCTTT. This gives the protein CASSSAAGAMNTEAFF.

This clonotype has a count of ten or more. The chain carries TRBV12-3 or TRBV12-4 and TRBJ1-2; D uncertain. The CDR3 extends over 13 amino acids. The V and J ends lost 3 bases and 2 bases respectively, with 7 bases between them. Here the CDR3 DNA reads TGTGCCAGCAGTTTGGGCAGGAACTATGGCTACACCTTC. Encoded protein: CASSLGRNYGYTF.

This clonotype has at least ten counts. The genes are TRBV27 and TRBJ1-1; D possibly corresponds to TRBD1 (5 bases). There are 16 residues in the CDR3. V was clipped by 3 bases and J by 5 bases, with 19 bases between them. Germline V CDR1 and CDR2: MNHEY, SMNVEV (reference sequence). The chain's CDR3 is CASSFDGRVSGTEAFF. The CDR3 DNA reads TGTGCCAGCAGTTTTGATGGCAGGGTCAGTGGGACTGAAGCTTTCTTT.

This clonotype came up many times. The genes are TRBV20-1 and TRBJ1-2; maybe TRBD1 (5 bases). CDR3 length: 15 residues. Germline V lookup: CDR1 DFQATT, CDR2 SNEGSKA (reference sequence). Trimming removed 6 bases at V and 7 bases at J, with 24 bases between. The CDR3 loop is CSAPGGKLSHLGYTF. In DNA form, the CDR3 reads TGCAGTGCGCCGGGGGGGAAGCTCAGCCACCTTGGCTACACCTTC.

This clonotype occurred many times. For the CDR3, the DNA is TGTGCCAGCGGAGGGCAGGTAATCGACGAGCAGTACTTC. As protein: CASGGQVIDEQYF. The chain has TRBV12-3 or TRBV12-4 and TRBJ2-7; tentatively, D is TRBD2 (6 bases). Trimming removed 8 bases at V and 5 bases at J, with 16 bases between. The CDR3 spans 13 residues.

This clonotype has a count of ten or more. V gene TRBV10-3 combines with J gene TRBJ2-7; 11 bases match TRBD2. Germline CDR1 and CDR2: ENHRY and SYGVKD. With 7 bases clipped from V and 0 bases from J, the junction kept 5 bases outside the gene matches. There are 15 residues in the CDR3. The CDR3 sequence is CAITSGTSGSYEQYF. CDR3 nucleotides: TGTGCCATCACCTCCGGGACTAGCGGCTCCTACGAGCAGTACTTC.

The sample holds a few counts of this clonotype. The gene calls are TRBV2 and TRBJ2-1; TRBD2 might be the D (6 bases). The CDR3 contains 15 residues. Germline values: CDR1 SNHLY, CDR2 FYNNEI. Deletions cut 6 bases from V and 1 base from J, with 13 bases between. CDR3 nucleotides: TGTGCCAGCAGGAACGGGAGAGGATCCTACAATGAGCAGTTCTTC. Its protein is CASRNGRGSYNEQFF.

This clonotype was picked up many times. This chain connects TRBV6-5 to TRBJ1-1; TRBD1 aligns across 9 bases. V lost 10 bases and J lost 5; bases outside the gene matches: 11. Germline lookup yields CDR1 MNHEY and CDR2 SVGAGI. This CDR3 has 14 residues. The CDR3 DNA reads TGTGCCACCCTAAGAAGGGACAGGGTTACTGAAGCTTTCTTT. This translates into CATLRRDRVTEAFF.

In this sample, this clonotype turned up many times. The J gene is TRBJ1-5, the V gene TRBV12-5; 10 positions agree with TRBD1. This CDR3 region has 15 residues. V lost 4 bases to trimming and J lost 7 bases; unmatched junction nucleotides: 7. CDR1 and CDR2 (germline): LGHNT, FRNRAP. The CDR3 spells CASGSPGQGRQPQHF. DNA for the CDR3: TGTGCTAGTGGTTCGCCGGGACAGGGGAGGCAGCCCCAGCATTTT.

This clonotype was counted between two and nine times. The CDR3 spells CASSPGSLFGYEQYF. DNA of the CDR3: TGTGCCAGCAGCCCTGGATCGCTTTTTGGCTACGAGCAGTACTTC. The gene calls are TRBV28 and TRBJ2-7; no definite D call. V was shortened by 6 bases and J by 3 bases, with 18 bases between the two germline ends. The CDR3 contains 15 residues. In germline, CDR1 is MDHEN, CDR2 SYDVKM.

This clonotype was recorded at least ten times. This chain joins TRBV6-5 and TRBJ1-5; a weak D match, TRBD1 (5 bases). CDR3 length: 14 amino acids. V was cut by 6 bases and J by 2 bases, with 11 bases left in between. Germline V CDR1 and CDR2: MNHEY, SVGAGI. Here the CDR3 DNA reads TGTGCCAGCAGCGGCAGGGCGGGCAATCAGCCCCAGCATTTT. This sequence encodes CASSGRAGNQPQHF.

At least ten counts were recorded for this clonotype. V gene TRBV9 combines with J gene TRBJ1-6, with D perhaps TRBD1 (5 bases). V shed 3 bases and J shed 11 bases, with 12 bases lying between them. Looked up from germline, CDR1 is SGDLS and CDR2 is YYNGEE. This CDR3 is built from 13 residues. This chain's CDR3 is CASSAPGPTPLHF. In DNA form, the CDR3 reads TGTGCCAGCAGCGCCCCGGGACCTACACCCCTCCACTTT. The full variable domain, with the rest looked up from reference TRBV9 and TRBJ1-6, is DSGVTQTPKHLITATGQRVTLRCSPRSGDLSVYWYQQSLDQGLQFLIQYYNGEERAKGNILERFSAQQFPDLHSELNLSSLELGDSALYFCASSAPGPTPLHFGNGTRLTVT.

This clonotype has more than one count but fewer than ten. This CDR3 reads CASSPTSGGAGGELFF. Written as DNA, the CDR3 is TGTGCCAGCAGTCCTACAAGCGGGGGGGCCGGCGGGGAGCTGTTTTTT. This chain uses TRBV2 with TRBJ2-2; 10 nucleotides agree with TRBD2. The junction had 10 bases not matched to a gene; V was cut back by 5 bases and J by 7 bases. In germline, CDR1 is SNHLY, CDR2 FYNNEI. This CDR3 is 16 amino acids long.

This clonotype has at least ten counts. This chain uses TRBV6-4 with TRBJ2-2; D is undetermined. The germline CDR1 and CDR2 sequences are MRHNA and SNTAGT. The CDR3 runs to 14 residues. Trimming shortened V by 4 bases and J by 3 bases, and 9 bases separated the two germline ends. The CDR3 bases are TGTGCCAGCAGTGTTAGTGGTGACACCGGGGAGCTGTTTTTT. Translated, it gives CASSVSGDTGELFF.

This clonotype has at least ten counts. The chain is built from TRBV28 and TRBJ2-2; maybe TRBD1 (5 bases). CDR1 MDHEN and CDR2 SYDVKM come from the germline V gene. The V gene lost 1 base and the J gene lost 6 bases, with 9 bases spanning the gap. The CDR3 has 14 amino acids. The CDR3 sequence: CASSLLQGAGELFF. The CDR3 bases are TGTGCCAGCAGTTTATTGCAGGGCGCCGGGGAGCTGTTTTTT.

This clonotype was counted at least ten times. The chain has TRBV20-1 and TRBJ1-2, with 10 bases that match TRBD1. The CDR3 extends over 15 amino acids. Trimming cost V 1 base and J 1 base; bases outside gene matches: 3. Germline-derived CDR1 and CDR2 are DFQATT and SNEGSKA (reference sequence). As DNA, the CDR3 is TGCAGTGCTAGAGGCCGGACAGGGGGTAACTATGGCTACACCTTC. It encodes CSARGRTGGNYGYTF.

About this clonotype itself: A single base separates this from a much larger clone, so it may be a read error. A read error is likely, as this CDR3 ends without the conserved phenylalanine or tryptophan. CDR3: CASSGLTGTGELFL. CDR3 coding DNA: TGTGCCAGCAGTGGCCTGACAGGCACCGGGGAGCTGTTTTTG. The rearrangement uses TRBV6-1 and TRBJ2-2; D might be TRBD1 (6 bases). The CDR3 sequence is 14 residues long. CDR1 and CDR2 (germline): MNHNS, SASEGT. V dropped 4 bases and J dropped 4 bases, with 10 bases sitting between them.

The table lists this clonotype with a few counts. This chain joins TRBV19 and TRBJ1-2; D is possibly TRBD1 (5 bases). The CDR3 consists of 15 residues. Trimming left V 0 bases short and J 6 bases short, with 14 bases between. Germline CDR1 is LNHDA and CDR2 is SQIVND (reference sequence). The chain's CDR3 is CASSIDRRGTDGYTF. In DNA form, the CDR3 reads TGTGCCAGTAGTATAGATCGCCGGGGGACGGATGGCTACACCTTC.

This clonotype was seen a few times. This chain joins TRBV30 and TRBJ2-7, with 9 bases lining up with TRBD1. Trimming took 2 bases from V and 6 from J; bases not matched to a gene: 11. The CDR3 runs 15 residues. Germline CDR1 and CDR2: GTSNPN and SVGIG (reference sequence). The CDR3 protein is CAWSYKGQGQGEQYF. The CDR3, as DNA: TGTGCCTGGAGTTATAAGGGACAGGGTCAGGGCGAGCAGTACTTC.

About this clonotype: Given a much more abundant clone one base away, this may be a read error. The chain carries TRBV10-3 and TRBJ2-7, with 7 bases that match TRBD1. The trim removed 8 bases at V and 0 bases at J, leaving 10 bases unmatched. Germline values: CDR1 ENHRY, CDR2 SYGVKD. There are 15 residues in the CDR3. The CDR3 loop reads CAIGNGQVSSYEQYF. CDR3 DNA: TGTGCCATCGGAAACGGACAGGTGAGCTCCTACGAGCAGTACTTC.